This TCR beta chain was identified during a study of T cell repertoires in cytomegalovirus infection. Via MiXCR, TCRdb re-called the reads, giving one row per CDR3 protein. The table records about 900,000 distinct CDR3 sequences, around 29% of them present only once. Concerning this clonotype itself: The antigen is unknown.

Regarding the study as a whole: HLA-C-restricted TCR beta clonotypes specific for CMV led the ex vivo response.

Germline CDR1 reads LGHDT; CDR2 reads YNNKEL (reference sequence). V gave up 3 bases and J gave up 5 bases, with 7 bases separating them. CDR3 length: 12 residues. This sequence was found in a human donor in good health (CMV status not recorded). Some clones in this sample may be carry-over from other donors' samples. This specimen was cultured CD8+ T cells from PBMCs, taken from culture after CMV antigen stimulation. This sequence joins TRBV3-1 and TRBJ1-1, with D unclear. The CDR3 DNA follows: TGTGCCAGCAGCCAGGGGTTGACTGAAGCTTTCTTT. Amino acids: CASSQGLTEAFF. The full variable domain, in which reference TRBV3-1 and TRBJ1-1 provide the parts outside the CDR3, is DTAVSQTPKYLVTQMGNDKSIKCEQNLGHDTMYWYKQDSKKFLKIMFSYNNKELIINETVPNRFSPKSPDKAHLNLHINSLELGDSAVYFCASSQGLTEAFFGQGTRLTVV.